This paragraph covers one T cell receptor beta chain sequence. The data originate from a study of T cell changes during pregnancy in multiple sclerosis. There are 15 residues in the CDR3. Germline V CDR1 and CDR2: SGHDT, YYEEEE. V lost 1 base to trimming and J lost 4 bases, with 14 bases between them. Here immunoSEQ multiplex PCR was the method, and the copy in TCRdb shows in-frame clones only, minus some. This sample has around 110,000 clones, with 91% found just once. Specimen: peripheral blood, collected before pregnancy. This clonotype was obtained from a female donor with multiple sclerosis, enrolled in a pregnancy study. The rearrangement uses TRBV5-6 and TRBJ1-2; D remains ambiguous. CDR3 nucleotide sequence: TGTGCCAGCAGCTTGATTCAGCGAGGAGGCTATGGCTACACCTTC. Protein product: CASSLIQRGGYGYTF.